The 23 T cell receptor beta chains reported below all come from one sample, sequenced in a study of naive and memory T cell subsets. Ligated cDNA underwent four rounds of PCR with nested alpha and beta constant region primers and SP2. TCRdb called the 5' RACE reads again in MiXCR, with one record for every CDR3 protein. The sample gives about 62,000 distinct CDR3 sequences, 6% to 8.5% of which show up once; roughly 21% is in the top ten. The library had UMIs added by 3' ligation of an oligonucleotide to TCR cDNA. The receptors were sampled from a female donor in good health.

This sequence joins TRBV28 and TRBJ2-3; 7 bases are shared with TRBD2. This CDR3 spans 15 amino acids. Germline CDR1 and CDR2: MDHEN and SYDVKM. The junction had 7 bases not matched to a gene; V was cut back by 7 bases and J by 0 bases. The CDR3 loop reads CASTKLALSTDTQYF. CDR3 in DNA: TGTGCCAGCACCAAACTAGCGCTTAGCACAGATACGCAGTATTTT.

The chain recombines TRBV7-9 with TRBJ1-4; D is unclear. Germline V gene lookup returns CDR1 SEHNR and CDR2 FQNEAQ (reference sequence). The length of the CDR3 is 15 residues. V was pared by 2 bases and J by 8 bases, with 15 bases between. Here the CDR3 reads CASSLSGHLEEKLFF. Here the CDR3 DNA reads TGTGCCAGCAGCTTAAGTGGCCATTTGGAAGAAAAACTGTTTTTT.

The rearrangement uses TRBV6-5 and TRBJ1-3; possibly TRBD1 for D (5 bases). This CDR3 is built from 18 residues. Germline CDR1 MNHEY, CDR2 SVGAGI. Trimming cost V 0 bases and J 2 bases, with 17 bases left between them. The CDR3 region is CASSYSSPGSITGNTIYF. Here the CDR3 DNA reads TGTGCCAGCAGTTACTCGAGTCCAGGGTCAATTACTGGAAACACCATATATTTT.

The chain combines TRBV2 with TRBJ1-4; TRBD1 is a possible D gene (6 bases). The CDR3 loop spans 15 amino acids. Trimming stripped 6 bases from V and 0 bases from J, with 11 bases between. Germline V gives CDR1 SNHLY, CDR2 FYNNEI. CDR3 residues: CASSRDTATNEKLFF. The DNA for the CDR3 is TGTGCCAGCAGCCGGGACACGGCAACTAATGAAAAACTGTTTTTT.

This clonotype showed up just a few times. This chain joins TRBV7-9 and TRBJ1-4; 7 bases are a match to TRBD1. The J segment lost 8 bases and the V segment lost 3 bases, leaving 6 bases of the junction unmatched. Germline V gene sequence: CDR1 SEHNR, CDR2 FQNEAQ (reference sequence). The length of the CDR3 is 14 residues. CDR3 residues: CASSLRQGGEKLFF. The CDR3 DNA is TGTGCCAGCAGCTTGAGACAGGGAGGCGAAAAACTGTTTTTT.

This clonotype was detected a few times. The chain is built from TRBV20-1 and TRBJ2-1; the match to TRBD2 covers 14 bases. Germline-derived CDR1 and CDR2 are DFQATT and SNEGSKA (reference sequence). V shed 6 bases and J 6 bases; nucleotides not matched to a gene: 7. The CDR3 is 15 amino acids. CDR3 bases: TGCAGTGCAGACTCGACTAGCGGGAGGGTCAATGAGCAGTTCTTC. Translated, it gives CSADSTSGRVNEQFF.

This clonotype turned up a few times. The chain combines TRBV12-3 or TRBV12-4 with TRBJ1-5; 9 nucleotides match TRBD1. After removal of 3 bases from V and 3 bases from J, the junction contained 6 bases not matched to a gene. This CDR3 is 16 amino acids long. CDR3 nucleotides: TGTGCCAGCAGTTTCTCCGGGACAGGGATCAATCAGCCCCAGCATTTT. Translating it yields CASSFSGTGINQPQHF.

This clonotype has a handful of counts. The genes are TRBV11-2 and TRBJ1-1; no clear D. V was pared by 4 bases and J by 0 bases, with 12 bases between. The CDR3 extends over 15 amino acids. Germline-derived CDR1 and CDR2 are SGHAT and FQNNGV. The CDR3 sequence is CASSSQSGVNTEAFF. The CDR3 coding sequence is TGTGCCAGCAGCTCGCAGTCTGGGGTGAACACTGAAGCTTTCTTT.

There are a few counts of this clonotype. The CDR3 protein is CASSILSGDTGELFF. CDR3 DNA: TGTGCCAGTAGTATTCTTAGCGGAGACACCGGGGAGCTGTTTTTT. The chain uses TRBV19 and TRBJ2-2; weak D call: TRBD2 (6 bases). V shed 3 bases and J shed 3 bases, with 11 bases lying between them. Germline values: CDR1 LNHDA, CDR2 SQIVND (reference sequence). CDR3 length: 15 amino acids.

This clonotype has only a few counts. The CDR3 spells CASSWAGPTMDTQYF. CDR3 DNA: TGTGCCAGCAGTTGGGCGGGACCCACCATGGATACGCAGTATTTT. The chain carries TRBV6-2 or TRBV6-3 and TRBJ2-3, with D possibly TRBD2 on 6 matching bases. The germline gives CDR1 MNHEY, CDR2 SVGEGT. Trimming pared 4 bases from V and 6 bases from J, leaving 17 bases between. The length of the CDR3 is 15 residues.

This clonotype has more than one count but fewer than ten. The rearrangement links TRBV5-4 to TRBJ1-5, with D unresolved. Germline V CDR1 and CDR2: SGHNT, YYREEE (reference sequence). The CDR3 length is 15 residues. Trimming took off 3 bases at V and 0 bases at J, with 10 bases between the two ends. CDR3 protein: CASSSDPYSNQPQHF. In DNA, the CDR3 is TGTGCCAGCAGCTCGGACCCTTATAGCAATCAGCCCCAGCATTTT.

The V and J genes are TRBV30 and TRBJ2-5; 9 bases are shared with TRBD1. The length of the CDR3 is 13 residues. Germline V lookup: CDR1 GTSNPN, CDR2 SVGIG (reference sequence). J gave up 5 bases and V 4 bases, and 5 bases lay outside the gene matches. The CDR3 sequence is CAWTNRGRETQYF. The CDR3 region has the DNA TGTGCCTGGACGAACAGGGGGCGCGAGACCCAGTACTTC.

This sequence joins TRBV11-1 and TRBJ2-1; 7 nucleotides align to TRBD1. From germline, CDR1 is SGHAT and CDR2 FQDESV (reference sequence). Trimming cost V 3 bases and J 5 bases; bases outside gene matches: 4. The CDR3 length is 14 residues. CDR3 sequence (DNA): TGTGCCAGCAGCTTCCAACAGGGGAACAATGAGCAGTTCTTC. Its protein is CASSFQQGNNEQFF.

The sample holds a few counts of this clonotype. The rearrangement uses TRBV7-2 and TRBJ2-7; D is perhaps TRBD2 (5 bases). Germline V gene sequence: CDR1 SGHTA, CDR2 FQGNSA. This CDR3 has 15 amino acids. V was shortened by 5 bases and J by 3 bases, with 17 bases between the two germline ends. CDR3 amino acids: CASSPQRDRVYEQYF. DNA for the CDR3: TGTGCCAGCAGCCCCCAGAGGGATCGAGTCTACGAGCAGTACTTC. The full variable domain, in which reference TRBV7-2 and TRBJ2-7 provide the parts outside the CDR3, is GAGVSQSPSNKVTEKGKDVELRCDPISGHTALYWYRQSLGQGLEFLIYFQGNSAPDKSGLPSDRFSAERTGGSVSTLTIQRTQQEDSAVYLCASSPQRDRVYEQYFGPGTRLTVT.

This rearrangement joins TRBV7-3 to TRBJ2-1; no clear D. Trimming shortened V by 0 bases and J by 8 bases, and 5 bases separated the two germline ends. The germline V gene has CDR1 SGHTA and CDR2 FQGTGA. The CDR3 runs to 12 residues. The CDR3, as DNA: TGTGCCAGCAGCTTAACTACCGATGAGCAGTTCTTC. Translated: CASSLTTDEQFF.

This clonotype appeared many times. V gene TRBV14 combines with J gene TRBJ1-1; the D gene is possibly TRBD1 (5 bases). Per germline, CDR1 SGHDN and CDR2 FVKESK. The ends were cut back, 3 bases at V and 0 bases at J, with 8 bases in the middle. This CDR3 has 14 amino acids. The CDR3 reads CASSQAGMNTEAFF. Written as DNA, the CDR3 is TGTGCCAGCAGCCAGGCAGGGATGAACACTGAAGCTTTCTTT. Full variable domain (outside the CDR3, taken from reference TRBV14 and TRBJ1-1): EAGVTQFPSHSVIEKGQTVTLRCDPISGHDNLYWYRRVMGKEIKFLLHFVKESKQDESGMPNNRFLAERTGGTYSTLKVQPAELEDSGVYFCASSQAGMNTEAFFGQGTRLTVV.

The chain joins TRBV11-2 to TRBJ2-1; TRBD1 or TRBD2 may be the D gene (5 bases each). CDR3 length: 14 residues. CDR1 is SGHAT, CDR2 FQNNGV, per germline. V lost 3 bases and J lost 8, with 14 bases in between. The CDR3 DNA sequence: TGTGCCAGCAGCTTCACGAGGGGTGTTGATGAGCAGTTCTTC. Its protein is CASSFTRGVDEQFF.

In its sample, this clonotype was seen a few times. The chain combines TRBV19 with TRBJ2-3, with 14 bases aligning to TRBD2. The ends lost 5 bases at V and 6 bases at J; junction bases unmatched: 7. This CDR3 contains 16 residues. Germline V gene sequence: CDR1 LNHDA, CDR2 SQIVND (reference sequence). CDR3 nucleotide sequence: TGTGCCAGTAGTCCGAGGACTAGCGGGAGGTGGGATACGCAGTATTTT. It encodes CASSPRTSGRWDTQYF.

This clonotype has ten or more counts. CDR3 region: CASRTSDPYNEQFF. The CDR3 bases are TGTGCCAGCAGGACTAGCGACCCCTACAATGAGCAGTTCTTC. The rearrangement links TRBV2 to TRBJ2-1; 8 bases fit TRBD2. Per germline, CDR1 SNHLY and CDR2 FYNNEI. This CDR3 contains 14 residues. V lost 6 bases and J lost 2; bases outside the gene matches: 3.

This clonotype was counted at least ten times. This chain uses TRBV6-5 with TRBJ2-1; 12 nucleotides line up with TRBD2. Trimming cost V 0 bases and J 8 bases; bases outside gene matches: 2. Per germline, CDR1 MNHEY and CDR2 SVGAGI. The CDR3 runs 15 residues. The CDR3 DNA follows: TGTGCCAGCAGTTACTCGACTAGCGGGAGCTATGAGCAGTTCTTC. Protein sequence: CASSYSTSGSYEQFF.

V usage is TRBV27 and J usage is TRBJ2-3, with TRBD1 matching over 7 bases. Germline V gives CDR1 MNHEY, CDR2 SMNVEV (reference sequence). J lost 2 bases, V lost 6 bases, and 2 bases had no gene match. The CDR3 is 13 amino acids. The CDR3 here is CASSQGDTDTQYF. CDR3 coding DNA: TGTGCCAGCAGCCAGGGGGACACAGATACGCAGTATTTT.

The chain is built from TRBV12-3 or TRBV12-4 and TRBJ1-4, with D uncertain. The CDR3 covers 15 residues. The V and J ends lost 1 base and 0 bases respectively, with 6 bases between them. CDR3 nucleotides: TGTGCCAGCAGTTTAGGAGCCGCAACTAATGAAAAACTGTTTTTT. Residues: CASSLGAATNEKLFF.

The chain joins TRBV6-6 to TRBJ2-4; 7 bases line up with TRBD1. J gave up 6 bases and V 6 bases, and 11 bases lay outside the gene matches. The CDR3 consists of 15 residues. Germline CDR1 MNHNY, CDR2 SVGAGI (reference sequence). CDR3 DNA: TGTGCCAGCAGCCCTCCCGGGACAGTCGGAAACATTCAGTACTTC. Translating gives CASSPPGTVGNIQYF.